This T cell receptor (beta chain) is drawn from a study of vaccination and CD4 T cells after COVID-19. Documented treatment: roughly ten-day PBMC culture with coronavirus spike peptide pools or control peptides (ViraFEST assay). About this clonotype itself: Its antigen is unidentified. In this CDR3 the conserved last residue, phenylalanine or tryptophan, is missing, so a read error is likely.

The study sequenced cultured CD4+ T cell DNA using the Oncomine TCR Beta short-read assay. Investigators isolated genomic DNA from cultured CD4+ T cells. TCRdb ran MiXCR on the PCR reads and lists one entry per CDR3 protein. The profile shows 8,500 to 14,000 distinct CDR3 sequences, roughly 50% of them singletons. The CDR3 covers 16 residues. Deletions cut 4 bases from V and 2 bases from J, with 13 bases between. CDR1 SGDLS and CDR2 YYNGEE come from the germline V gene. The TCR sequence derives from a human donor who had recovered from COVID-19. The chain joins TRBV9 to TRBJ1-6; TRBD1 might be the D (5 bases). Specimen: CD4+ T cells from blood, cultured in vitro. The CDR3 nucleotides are TGTGCCAGCAGCCGGGACCCGGCGGCCTATAATTCACCCCTCCACTTA. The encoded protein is CASSRDPAAYNSPLHL.